This T cell receptor beta chain originates from a study of blood T cell repertoires in COVID-19. The overall study: Both acute and convalescent COVID-19 samples were obtained from the United States, Italy and Spain.

Generated by immunoSEQ multiplex PCR, the TCRdb table keeps only in-frame clones and is missing some. Among about 54,000 clones listed, around 81% were seen once. CDR3 length equals 14 residues. Germline-derived CDR1 and CDR2 are LGHDT and YNNKEL (reference sequence). Trimming shortened V by 1 base and J by 2 bases, and 8 bases separated the two germline ends. The V gene is TRBV3-1 (or the pseudogene TRBV3-2), the J gene TRBJ1-1, with a weak D call TRBD1 (6 bases). Material: peripheral blood. This clonotype was obtained from a woman aged 55-70 years with acute or convalescent COVID-19. CDR3 nucleotide sequence: TGTGCCAGCAGCCAAGGACAGGCTAACACTGAAGCTTTCTTT. This gives the protein CASSQGQANTEAFF.